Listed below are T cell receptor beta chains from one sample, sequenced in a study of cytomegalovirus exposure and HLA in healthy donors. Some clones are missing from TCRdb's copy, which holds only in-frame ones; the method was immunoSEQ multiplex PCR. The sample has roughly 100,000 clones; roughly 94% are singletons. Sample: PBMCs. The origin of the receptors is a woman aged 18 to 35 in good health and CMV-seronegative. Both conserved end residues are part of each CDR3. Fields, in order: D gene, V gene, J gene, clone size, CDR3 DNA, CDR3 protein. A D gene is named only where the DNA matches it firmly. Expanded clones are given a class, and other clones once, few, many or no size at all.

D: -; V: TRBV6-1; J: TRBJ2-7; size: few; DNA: TGTGCCAGCAGTGAATCCTGGGGCAGCCCCTCCTACGAGCAGTACTTC; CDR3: CASSESWGSPSYEQYF
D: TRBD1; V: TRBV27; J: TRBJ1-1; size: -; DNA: TGTGCCAGCAGTTCCCTTACAGGGGGCGCGACGGCTGAAGCTTTCTTT; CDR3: CASSSLTGGATAEAFF
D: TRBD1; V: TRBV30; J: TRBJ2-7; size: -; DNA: TGTGCCTGGGCGGACCGGGACAGGGAGTACTTC; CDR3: CAWADRDREYF
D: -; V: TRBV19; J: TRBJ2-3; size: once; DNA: TGTGCCAGTAGCAAAAGCACAGATACGCAGTATTTT; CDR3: CASSKSTDTQYF
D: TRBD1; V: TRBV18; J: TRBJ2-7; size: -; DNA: TGTGCCAGCTCACCACGACAGGGCTCCTACGAGCAGTACTTC; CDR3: CASSPRQGSYEQYF
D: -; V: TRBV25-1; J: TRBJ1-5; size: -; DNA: TGTGCCAGCAGTCGAGGGTTCGGGGGGCCCCAGCATTTT; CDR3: CASSRGFGGPQHF
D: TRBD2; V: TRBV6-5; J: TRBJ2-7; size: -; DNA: TGTGCCAGCAGTTTAACCGGGACTAGCTACGAGCAGTACTTC; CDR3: CASSLTGTSYEQYF
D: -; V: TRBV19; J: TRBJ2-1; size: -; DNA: TGTGCCAGTAGTATAGGACTGCCCTCCTCATCGTGGTACAATGAGCAGTTCTTC; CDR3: CASSIGLPSSSWYNEQFF
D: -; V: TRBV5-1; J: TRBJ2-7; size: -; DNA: TGCGCCAGCAGCTTGGCTCCCGACGAGCAGTACTTC; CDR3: CASSLAPDEQYF
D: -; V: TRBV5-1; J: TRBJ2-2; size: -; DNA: TGCGCCAGCAGCTTAAGGACACCGAACACCGGGGAGCTGTTTTTT; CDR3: CASSLRTPNTGELFF
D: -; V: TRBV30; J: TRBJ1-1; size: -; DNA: TGTGCCTGGATCACCGCCGGGAAGAACACTGAAGCTTTCTTT; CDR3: CAWITAGKNTEAFF